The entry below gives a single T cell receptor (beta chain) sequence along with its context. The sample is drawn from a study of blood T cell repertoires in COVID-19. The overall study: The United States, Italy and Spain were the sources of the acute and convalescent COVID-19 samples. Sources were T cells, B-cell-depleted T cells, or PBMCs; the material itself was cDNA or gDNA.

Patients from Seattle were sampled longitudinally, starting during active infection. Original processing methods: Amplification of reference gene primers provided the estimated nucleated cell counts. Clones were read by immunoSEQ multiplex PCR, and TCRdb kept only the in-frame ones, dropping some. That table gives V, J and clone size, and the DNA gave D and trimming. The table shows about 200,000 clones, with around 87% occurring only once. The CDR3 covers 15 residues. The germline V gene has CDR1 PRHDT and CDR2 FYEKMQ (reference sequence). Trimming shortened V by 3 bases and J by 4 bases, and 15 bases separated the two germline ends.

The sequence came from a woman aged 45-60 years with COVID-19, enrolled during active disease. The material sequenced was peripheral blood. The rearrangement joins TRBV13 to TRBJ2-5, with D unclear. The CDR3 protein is CASSLGTPLGETQYF. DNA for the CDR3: TGTGCCAGCAGCTTGGGCACCCCCTTAGGAGAGACCCAGTACTTC. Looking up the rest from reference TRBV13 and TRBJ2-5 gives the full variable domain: AAGVIQSPRHLIKEKRETATLKCYPIPRHDTVYWYQQGPGQDPQFLISFYEKMQSDKGSIPDRFSAQQFSDYHSELNMSSLELGDSALYFCASSLGTPLGETQYFGPGTRLLVL.